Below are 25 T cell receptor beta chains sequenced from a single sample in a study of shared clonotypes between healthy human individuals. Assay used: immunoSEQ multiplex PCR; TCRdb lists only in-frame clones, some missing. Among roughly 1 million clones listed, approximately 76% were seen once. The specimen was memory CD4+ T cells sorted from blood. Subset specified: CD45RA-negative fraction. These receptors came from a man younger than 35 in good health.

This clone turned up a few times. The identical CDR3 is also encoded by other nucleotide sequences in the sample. The CDR3 DNA follows: TGTGCCAGCAGTGAGGGCTCTGGGGCCAACGTCCTGACTTTC. Translating gives CASSEGSGANVLTF. This chain links TRBV6-1 with TRBJ2-6; D gene unclear. V was trimmed by 3 bases and J by 0 bases, leaving 3 bases between them. This CDR3 contains 14 residues. The germline gives CDR1 MNHNS, CDR2 SASEGT.

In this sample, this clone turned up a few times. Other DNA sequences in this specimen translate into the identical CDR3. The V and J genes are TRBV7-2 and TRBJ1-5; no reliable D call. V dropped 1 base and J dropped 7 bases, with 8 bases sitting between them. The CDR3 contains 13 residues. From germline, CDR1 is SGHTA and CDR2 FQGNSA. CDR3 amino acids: CASSLGQAQPQHF. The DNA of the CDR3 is TGTGCCAGCAGCTTAGGGCAGGCACAGCCCCAGCATTTT.

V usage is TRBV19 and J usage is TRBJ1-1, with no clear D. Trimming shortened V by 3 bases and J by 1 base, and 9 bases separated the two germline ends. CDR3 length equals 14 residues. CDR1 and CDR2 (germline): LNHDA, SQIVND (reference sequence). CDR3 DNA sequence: TGTGCCAGTAGTATCTCATGGGGGAACACTGAAGCTTTCTTT. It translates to CASSISWGNTEAFF.

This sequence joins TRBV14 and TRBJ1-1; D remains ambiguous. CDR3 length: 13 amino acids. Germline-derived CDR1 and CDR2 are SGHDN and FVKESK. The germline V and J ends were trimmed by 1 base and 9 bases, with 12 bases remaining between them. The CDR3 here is CASSQVLGGKAFF. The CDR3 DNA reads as TGTGCCAGCAGCCAAGTATTAGGTGGGAAAGCTTTCTTT.

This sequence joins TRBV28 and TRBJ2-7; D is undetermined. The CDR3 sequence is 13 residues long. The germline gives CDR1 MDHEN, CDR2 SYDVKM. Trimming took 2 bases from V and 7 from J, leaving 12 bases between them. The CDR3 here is CASSLQAPSEQYF. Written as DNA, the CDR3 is TGTGCCAGCAGTTTACAGGCTCCATCGGAGCAGTACTTC.

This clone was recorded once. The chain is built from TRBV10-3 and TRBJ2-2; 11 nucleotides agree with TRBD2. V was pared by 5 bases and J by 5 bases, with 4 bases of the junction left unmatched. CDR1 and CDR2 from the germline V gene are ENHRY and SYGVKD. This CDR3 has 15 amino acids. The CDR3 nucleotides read TGTGCCATCAGTCTAGCGGGAGGACAAACCGGGGAGCTGTTTTTT. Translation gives CAISLAGGQTGELFF.

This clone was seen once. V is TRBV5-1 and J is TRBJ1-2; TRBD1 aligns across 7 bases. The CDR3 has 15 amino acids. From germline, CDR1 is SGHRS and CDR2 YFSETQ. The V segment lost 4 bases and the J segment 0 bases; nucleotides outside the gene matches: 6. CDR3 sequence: CASSLQGPANYGYTF. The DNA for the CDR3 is TGCGCCAGCAGCCTACAGGGGCCCGCTAACTATGGCTACACCTTC.

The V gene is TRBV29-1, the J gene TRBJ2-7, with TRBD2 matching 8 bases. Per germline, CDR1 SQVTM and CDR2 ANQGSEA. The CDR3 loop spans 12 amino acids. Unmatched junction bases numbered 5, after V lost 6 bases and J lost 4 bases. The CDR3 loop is CSVIPGGYEQYF. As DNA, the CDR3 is TGCAGCGTAATCCCGGGGGGGTACGAGCAGTACTTC.

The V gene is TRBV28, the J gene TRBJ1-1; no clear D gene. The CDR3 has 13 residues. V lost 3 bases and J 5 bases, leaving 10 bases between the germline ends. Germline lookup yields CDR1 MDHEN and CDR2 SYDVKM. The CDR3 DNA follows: TGTGCCAGCAGTTTCTTAGGTCGAACTGAAGCTTTCTTT. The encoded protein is CASSFLGRTEAFF. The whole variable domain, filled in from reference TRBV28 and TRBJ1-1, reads DVKVTQSSRYLVKRTGEKVFLECVQDMDHENMFWYRQDPGLGLRLIYFSYDVKMKEKGDIPEGYSVSREKKERFSLILESASTNQTSMYLCASSFLGRTEAFFGQGTRLTVV.

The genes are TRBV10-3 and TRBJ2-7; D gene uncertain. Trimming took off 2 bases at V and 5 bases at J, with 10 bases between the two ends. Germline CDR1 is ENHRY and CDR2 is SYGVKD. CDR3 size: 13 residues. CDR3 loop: CAISELRLDEQYF. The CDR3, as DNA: TGTGCCATCAGTGAGCTCAGACTCGACGAGCAGTACTTC.

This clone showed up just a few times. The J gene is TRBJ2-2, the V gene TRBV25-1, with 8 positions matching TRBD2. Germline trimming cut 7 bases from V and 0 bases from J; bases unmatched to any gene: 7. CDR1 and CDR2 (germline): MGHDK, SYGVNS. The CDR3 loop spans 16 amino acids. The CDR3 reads CASIGGACANTGELFF. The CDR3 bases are TGTGCCAGCATCGGGGGGGCTTGCGCGAACACCGGGGAGCTGTTTTTT.

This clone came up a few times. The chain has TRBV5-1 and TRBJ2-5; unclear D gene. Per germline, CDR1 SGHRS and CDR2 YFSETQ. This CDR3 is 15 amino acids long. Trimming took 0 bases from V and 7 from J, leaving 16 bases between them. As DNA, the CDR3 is TGCGCCAGCAGCTTGGAGGCCGGCACAGTAGGGACCCAGTACTTC. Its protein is CASSLEAGTVGTQYF. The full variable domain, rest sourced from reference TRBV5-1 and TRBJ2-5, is KAGVTQTPRYLIKTRGQQVTLSCSPISGHRSVSWYQQTPGQGLQFLFEYFSETQRNKGNFPGRFSGRQFSNSRSEMNVSTLELGDSALYLCASSLEAGTVGTQYFGPGTRLLVL.

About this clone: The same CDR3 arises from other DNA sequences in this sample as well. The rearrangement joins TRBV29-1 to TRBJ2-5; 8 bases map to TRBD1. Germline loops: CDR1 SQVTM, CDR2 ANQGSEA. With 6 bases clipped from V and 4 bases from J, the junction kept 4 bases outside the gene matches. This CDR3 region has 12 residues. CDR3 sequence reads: CSVRTGGETQYF. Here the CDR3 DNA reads TGCAGCGTGAGAACAGGGGGAGAGACCCAGTACTTC.

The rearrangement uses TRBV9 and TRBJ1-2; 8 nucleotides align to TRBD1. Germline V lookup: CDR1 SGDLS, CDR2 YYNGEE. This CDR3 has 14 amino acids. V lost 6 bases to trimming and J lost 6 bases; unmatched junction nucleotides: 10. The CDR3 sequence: CASTPTGVSHGYTF. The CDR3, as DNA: TGTGCCAGCACCCCGACAGGGGTTAGTCATGGCTACACCTTC.

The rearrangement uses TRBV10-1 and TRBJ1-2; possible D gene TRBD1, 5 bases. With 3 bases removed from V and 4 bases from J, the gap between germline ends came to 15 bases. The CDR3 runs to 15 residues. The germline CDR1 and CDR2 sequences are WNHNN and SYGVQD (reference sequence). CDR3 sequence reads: CASSEGAASGYGYTF. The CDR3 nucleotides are TGCGCCAGCAGTGAAGGGGCGGCGTCGGGCTATGGCTACACCTTC.

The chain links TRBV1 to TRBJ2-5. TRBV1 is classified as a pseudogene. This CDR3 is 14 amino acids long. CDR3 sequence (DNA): TGCACCAGCAGCCAGACCCCCCGCCCAGAGACCCAGTACTTC. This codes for CTSSQTPRPETQYF.

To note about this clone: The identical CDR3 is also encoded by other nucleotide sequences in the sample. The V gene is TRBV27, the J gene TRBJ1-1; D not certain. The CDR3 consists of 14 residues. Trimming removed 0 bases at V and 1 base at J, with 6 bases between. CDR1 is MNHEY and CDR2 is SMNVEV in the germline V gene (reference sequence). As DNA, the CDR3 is TGTGCCAGCAGTTTATCGGGAGGGAACACTGAAGCTTTCTTT. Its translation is CASSLSGGNTEAFF.

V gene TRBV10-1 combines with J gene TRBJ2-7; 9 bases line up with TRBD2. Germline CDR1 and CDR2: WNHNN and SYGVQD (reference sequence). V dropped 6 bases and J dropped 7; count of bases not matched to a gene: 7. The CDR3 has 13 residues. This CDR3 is CASRDSGSKEQYF. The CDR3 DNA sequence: TGCGCCAGCAGAGATAGCGGGAGTAAAGAGCAGTACTTC.

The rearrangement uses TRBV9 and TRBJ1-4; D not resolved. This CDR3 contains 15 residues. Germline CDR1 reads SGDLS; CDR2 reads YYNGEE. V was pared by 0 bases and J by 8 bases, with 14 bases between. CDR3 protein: CASSVAAAVGEKLFF. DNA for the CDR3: TGTGCCAGCAGCGTAGCGGCGGCGGTGGGCGAAAAACTGTTTTTT.

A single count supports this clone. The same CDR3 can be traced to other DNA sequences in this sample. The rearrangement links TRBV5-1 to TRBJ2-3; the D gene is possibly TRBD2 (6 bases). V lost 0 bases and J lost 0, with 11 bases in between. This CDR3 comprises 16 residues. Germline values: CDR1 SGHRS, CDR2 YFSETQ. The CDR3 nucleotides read TGCGCCAGCAGCTTGGCCGTGGGGGGAAGCACAGATACGCAGTATTTT. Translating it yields CASSLAVGGSTDTQYF.

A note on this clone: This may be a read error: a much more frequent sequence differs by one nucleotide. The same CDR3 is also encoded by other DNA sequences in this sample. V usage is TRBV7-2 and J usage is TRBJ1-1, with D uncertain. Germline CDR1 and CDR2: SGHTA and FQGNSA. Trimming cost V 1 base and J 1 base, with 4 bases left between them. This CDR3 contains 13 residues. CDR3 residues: CASSLGSNTEAFF. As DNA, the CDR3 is TGTGCCAGCAGCTTAGGATCGAACACTGAAGCTTTCTTT.

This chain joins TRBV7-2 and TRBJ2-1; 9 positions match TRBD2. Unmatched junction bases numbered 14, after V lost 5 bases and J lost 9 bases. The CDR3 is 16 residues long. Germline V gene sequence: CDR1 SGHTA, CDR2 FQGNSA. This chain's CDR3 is CASSQKAIAGAGEQFF. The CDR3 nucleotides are TGTGCCAGCAGCCAAAAGGCGATAGCGGGAGCGGGTGAGCAGTTCTTC.

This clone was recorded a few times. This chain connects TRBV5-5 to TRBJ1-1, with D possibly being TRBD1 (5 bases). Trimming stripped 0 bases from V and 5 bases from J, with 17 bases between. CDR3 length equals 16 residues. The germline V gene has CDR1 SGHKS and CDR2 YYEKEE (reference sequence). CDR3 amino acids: CASSLGWGPRRTEAFF. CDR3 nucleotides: TGTGCCAGCAGCTTGGGATGGGGCCCTCGAAGGACTGAAGCTTTCTTT.

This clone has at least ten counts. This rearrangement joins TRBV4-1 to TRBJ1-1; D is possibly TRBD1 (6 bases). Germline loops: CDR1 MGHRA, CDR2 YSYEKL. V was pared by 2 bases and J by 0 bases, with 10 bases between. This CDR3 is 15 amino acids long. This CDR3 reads CASSQRQAMNTEAFF. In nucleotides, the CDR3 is TGCGCCAGCAGCCAACGACAGGCCATGAACACTGAAGCTTTCTTT.

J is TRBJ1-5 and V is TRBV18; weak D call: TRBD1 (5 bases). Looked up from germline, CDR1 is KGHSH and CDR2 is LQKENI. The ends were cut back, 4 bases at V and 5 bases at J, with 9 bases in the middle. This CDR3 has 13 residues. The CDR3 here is CASSQGLDQPQHF. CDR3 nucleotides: TGTGCCAGCTCACAGGGGCTGGATCAGCCCCAGCATTTT.